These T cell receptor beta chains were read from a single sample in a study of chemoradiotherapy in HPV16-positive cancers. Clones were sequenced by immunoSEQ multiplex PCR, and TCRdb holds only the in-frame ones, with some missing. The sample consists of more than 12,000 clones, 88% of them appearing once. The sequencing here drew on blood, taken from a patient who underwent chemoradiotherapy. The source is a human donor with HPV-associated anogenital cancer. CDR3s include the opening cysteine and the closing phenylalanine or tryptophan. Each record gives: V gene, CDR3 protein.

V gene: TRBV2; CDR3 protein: CARTGTSGGWWQETQYF
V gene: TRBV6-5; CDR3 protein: CASDSRTGGGGEAFF
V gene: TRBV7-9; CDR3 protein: CASSRLNSPLHF
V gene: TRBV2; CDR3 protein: CASTEGEGTEAFF
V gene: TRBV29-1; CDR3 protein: CSVGDRVGSYEQYF
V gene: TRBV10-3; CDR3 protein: CAISGTSGGQQYF
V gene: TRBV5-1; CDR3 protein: CASSLTGQNNEKLFF
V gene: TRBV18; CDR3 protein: CASSPLSRGANTGELFF
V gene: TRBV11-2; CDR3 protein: CASTGTGVTNEKLFF
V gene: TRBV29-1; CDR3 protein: CSVLDICNEQFF
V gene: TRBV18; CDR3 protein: CASSPGRGPYNEQFF
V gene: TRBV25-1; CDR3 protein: CASRATGTSPLHF
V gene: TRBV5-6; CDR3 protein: CASSFFQGAPLYGYTF
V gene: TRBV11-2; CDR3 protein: CASSLGGRGRGTEAFF
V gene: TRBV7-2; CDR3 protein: CASSPGTRAVSNQPQHF
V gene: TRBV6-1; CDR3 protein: CASRLTQGSGYTF
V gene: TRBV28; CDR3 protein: CASNNPTVGYGYTF
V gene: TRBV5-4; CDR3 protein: CASSLWGAYEQYF
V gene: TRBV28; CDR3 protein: CASSPPSGGNYYNEQFF
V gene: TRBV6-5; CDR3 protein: CASRGIITLTEQYF
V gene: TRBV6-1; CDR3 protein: CASMTGTIYGYTF
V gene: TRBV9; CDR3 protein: CASSTLSGGTNEKLFF
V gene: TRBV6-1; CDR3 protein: CASSRDSSSGNTIYF
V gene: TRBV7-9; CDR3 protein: CASATGGRAYNEQFF
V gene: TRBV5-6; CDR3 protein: CASSLEGLYIDGYTF
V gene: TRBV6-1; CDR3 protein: CASSEEAGGSYEQYF
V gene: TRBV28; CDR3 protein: CASRPLGDIVAYEQYF
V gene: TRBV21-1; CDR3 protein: CASSLRTSGDGTDTQYF
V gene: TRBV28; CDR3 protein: CASGSLRGSYEQYF
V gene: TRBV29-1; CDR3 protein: CSVEDLGAAEAFF
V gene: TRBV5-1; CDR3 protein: CASSLVDSLFTDTQYF
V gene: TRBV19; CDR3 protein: CASRIGERGNTEAFF